The entry below describes one T cell receptor (beta chain). Trimming stripped 4 bases from V and 4 bases from J, with 16 bases between. Germline CDR1 is MNHEY and CDR2 is SVGAGI. CDR3 length: 15 residues. The source of the sample is a study of cytomegalovirus exposure and HLA in healthy donors. It was with 60 Vbeta and 13 Jbeta primers that the PCR ran. Data came from immunoSEQ multiplex PCR; TCRdb stores just in-frame clones and leaves some out. The sample has some 160,000 clones, over 80% seen once; the top ten hold roughly 1.5%. At the time of sampling, donors were nominally healthy, though unrecorded immune exposures were likely.

The source of this sequence is a woman aged 18 to 35 in good health and CMV-seronegative. The sample taken for sequencing was PBMCs. V is TRBV6-5 and J is TRBJ1-1, with no clear D. Here the CDR3 reads CASSFIPRGTTEAFF. The CDR3 DNA is TGTGCCAGCAGTTTTATCCCCAGAGGTACCACTGAAGCTTTCTTT.